This is a list of T cell receptor beta chains from one sample in a study of blood T cell repertoires in COVID-19. Profiled with immunoSEQ multiplex PCR; TCRdb holds only in-frame clones, not every one. The repertoire consists of about 230,000 clones, with over 80% occurring once and the leading ten covering about 2.5%. Source material: peripheral blood. The receptors were gathered from a man aged 25-40 years with COVID-19, enrolled during active disease. Both conserved end residues are part of each CDR3. The D gene is left open where the match is weak. Clone size is not always given. Where it is, it says once, few, many or a class for expanded clones.

size: -
V: TRBV19
D: TRBD2
J: TRBJ2-1
DNA: TGTGCCAGTAGTATCTTAGCGGGAGTCCCCAATGAGCAGTTCTTC
CDR3: CASSILAGVPNEQFF

size: -
V: TRBV27
D: -
J: TRBJ2-7
DNA: TGTGCCAGCAGTTTATGGGGGCCCCCCTACGAGCAGTACTTC
CDR3: CASSLWGPPYEQYF

size: -
V: TRBV18
D: TRBD1
J: TRBJ1-1
DNA: TGTGCCAGCTCAGAGGGACAGGGAGGGACTGAAGCTTTCTTT
CDR3: CASSEGQGGTEAFF

size: -
V: TRBV7-3
D: TRBD1
J: TRBJ1-2
DNA: TGTGCCAGCAGCCCCAGGGGGAACTATGGCTACACCTTC
CDR3: CASSPRGNYGYTF

size: few
V: TRBV28
D: TRBD1
J: TRBJ2-1
DNA: TGTGCCAGCAGTTTAAACGGACAGGGTCCGAATGAGCAGTTCTTC
CDR3: CASSLNGQGPNEQFF

size: -
V: TRBV6-5
D: -
J: TRBJ1-1
DNA: TGTGCCAGCAGTTCAGGGGTTGGCACTGAAGCTTTCTTT
CDR3: CASSSGVGTEAFF

size: -
V: TRBV18
D: -
J: TRBJ2-3
DNA: TGTGCCAGCTCACAAAGCGGTAGCACAGATACGCAGTATTTT
CDR3: CASSQSGSTDTQYF

size: -
V: TRBV4-1
D: TRBD1
J: TRBJ1-1
DNA: TGCGCCAGCAGCCAAGCCTGGGACAGGGGAGTGGACACTGAAACTTTCTTT
CDR3: CASSQAWDRGVDTETFF

size: -
V: TRBV9
D: TRBD2
J: TRBJ2-2
DNA: TGTGCCAGCAGCGTAGATACTAGCGGGAGGGCAGTCACCGGGGAGCTGTTTTTT
CDR3: CASSVDTSGRAVTGELFF

size: few
V: TRBV9
D: -
J: TRBJ1-3
DNA: TGTGCCAGCAGCGTAGACGGTTTCTCTGGAAACACCATATATTTT
CDR3: CASSVDGFSGNTIYF

size: -
V: TRBV2
D: TRBD1
J: TRBJ1-5
DNA: TGTGCCAGCAGCCTGGGACAGGGGATTTTTCAGCCCCAGCATTTT
CDR3: CASSLGQGIFQPQHF

size: -
V: TRBV28
D: TRBD2
J: TRBJ2-1
DNA: TGTGCCAGCCATGATAGCGGGAGCTCCTACAATGAGCAGTTCTTC
CDR3: CASHDSGSSYNEQFF

size: -
V: TRBV7-8
D: TRBD2
J: TRBJ2-1
DNA: TGTGCCAGCAGCTTAGGGGGAGGGCTAGCTCTCTACAATGAGCAGTTCTTC
CDR3: CASSLGGGLALYNEQFF

size: -
V: TRBV24-1
D: TRBD1
J: TRBJ2-7
DNA: TGTGCCACCAGTGCTGCCGGGACAGGTTTTTCCTACGAGCAGTACTTC
CDR3: CATSAAGTGFSYEQYF